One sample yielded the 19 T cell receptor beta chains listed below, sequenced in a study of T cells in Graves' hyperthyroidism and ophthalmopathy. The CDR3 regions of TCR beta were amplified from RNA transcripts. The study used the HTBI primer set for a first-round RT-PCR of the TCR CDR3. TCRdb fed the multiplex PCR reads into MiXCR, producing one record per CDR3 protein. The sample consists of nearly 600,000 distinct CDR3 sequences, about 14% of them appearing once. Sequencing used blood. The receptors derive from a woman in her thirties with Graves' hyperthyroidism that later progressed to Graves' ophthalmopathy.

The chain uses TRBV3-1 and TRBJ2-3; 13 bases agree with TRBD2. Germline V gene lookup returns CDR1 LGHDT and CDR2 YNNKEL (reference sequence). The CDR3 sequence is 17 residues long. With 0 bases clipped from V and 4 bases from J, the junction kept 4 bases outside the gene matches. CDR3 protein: CASSQDRLAGGPDTQYF. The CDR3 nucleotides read TGTGCCAGCAGCCAAGATAGACTAGCGGGAGGCCCAGATACGCAGTATTTT.

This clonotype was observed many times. The CDR3 DNA reads as TGTGCCAGCAGTACCACGGGACAGATCAACTATGGCTACACCTTC. Translating it yields CASSTTGQINYGYTF. The chain combines TRBV28 with TRBJ1-2; 7 bases align to TRBD1. The CDR3 totals 15 residues. The junction had 8 bases not matched to a gene; V was cut back by 5 bases and J by 2 bases. Germline values: CDR1 MDHEN, CDR2 SYDVKM.

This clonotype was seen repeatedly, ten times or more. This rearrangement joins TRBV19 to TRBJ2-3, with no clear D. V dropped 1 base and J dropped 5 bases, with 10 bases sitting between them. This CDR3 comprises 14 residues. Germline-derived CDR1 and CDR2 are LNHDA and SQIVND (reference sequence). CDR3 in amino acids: CASSIVFLGDTQYF. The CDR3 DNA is TGTGCCAGTAGTATAGTATTCCTGGGAGATACGCAGTATTTT.

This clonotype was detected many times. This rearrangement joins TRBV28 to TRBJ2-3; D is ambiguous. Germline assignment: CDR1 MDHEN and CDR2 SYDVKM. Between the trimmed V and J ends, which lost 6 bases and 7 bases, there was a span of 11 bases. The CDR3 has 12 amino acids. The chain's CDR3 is CASSPLGNTQYF. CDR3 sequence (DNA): TGTGCCAGCAGCCCTCTGGGCAATACGCAGTATTTT.

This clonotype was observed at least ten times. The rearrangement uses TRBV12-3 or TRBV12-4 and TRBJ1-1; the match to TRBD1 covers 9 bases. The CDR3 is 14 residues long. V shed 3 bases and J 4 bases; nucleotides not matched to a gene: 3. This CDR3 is CASSLDRGTTEAFF. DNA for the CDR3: TGTGCCAGCAGTTTGGACAGGGGAACCACTGAAGCTTTCTTT.

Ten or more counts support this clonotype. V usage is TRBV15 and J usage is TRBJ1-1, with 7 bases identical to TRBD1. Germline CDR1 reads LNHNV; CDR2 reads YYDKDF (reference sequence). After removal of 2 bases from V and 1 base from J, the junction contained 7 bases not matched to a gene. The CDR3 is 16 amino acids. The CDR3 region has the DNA TGTGCCACCAGCAGACCCAGGGGGGGTGAGAACACTGAAGCTTTCTTT. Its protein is CATSRPRGGENTEAFF. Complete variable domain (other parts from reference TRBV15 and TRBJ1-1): DAMVIQNPRYQVTQFGKPVTLSCSQTLNHNVMYWYQQKSSQAPKLLFHYYDKDFNNEADTPDNFQSRRPNTSFCFLDIRSPGLGDTAMYLCATSRPRGGENTEAFFGQGTRLTVV.

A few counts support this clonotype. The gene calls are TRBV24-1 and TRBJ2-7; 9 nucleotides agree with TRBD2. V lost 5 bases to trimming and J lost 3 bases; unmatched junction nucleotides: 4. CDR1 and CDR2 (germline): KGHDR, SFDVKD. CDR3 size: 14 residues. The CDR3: CATSAGSGSYEQYF. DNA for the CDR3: TGTGCCACCAGTGCGGGTAGCGGGAGCTACGAGCAGTACTTC.

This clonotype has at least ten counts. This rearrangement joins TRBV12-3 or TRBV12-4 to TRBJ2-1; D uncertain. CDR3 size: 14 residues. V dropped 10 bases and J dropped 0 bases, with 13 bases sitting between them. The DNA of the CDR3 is TGTGCCAACCAAGCCAGCGACTCCTACAATGAGCAGTTCTTC. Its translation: CANQASDSYNEQFF.

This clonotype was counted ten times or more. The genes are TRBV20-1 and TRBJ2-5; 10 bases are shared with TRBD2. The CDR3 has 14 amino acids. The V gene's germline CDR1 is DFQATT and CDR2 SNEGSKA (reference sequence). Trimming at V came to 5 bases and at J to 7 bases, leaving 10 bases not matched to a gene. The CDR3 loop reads CSAAHPSGGGTQYF. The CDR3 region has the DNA TGCAGTGCTGCCCATCCTAGCGGGGGTGGGACCCAGTACTTC.

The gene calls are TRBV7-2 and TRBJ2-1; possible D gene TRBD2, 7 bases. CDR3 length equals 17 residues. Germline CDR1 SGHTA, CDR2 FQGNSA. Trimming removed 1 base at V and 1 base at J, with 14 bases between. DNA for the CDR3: TGTGCCAGCAGCTTAGTGGGGGGGGGGGCATCCTACAATGAGCAGTTCTTC. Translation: CASSLVGGGASYNEQFF.

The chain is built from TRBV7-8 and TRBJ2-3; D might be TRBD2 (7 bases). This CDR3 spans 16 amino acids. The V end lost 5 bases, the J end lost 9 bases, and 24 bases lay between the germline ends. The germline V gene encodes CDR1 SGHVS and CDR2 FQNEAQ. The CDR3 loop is CASSGGAGEVESTQYF. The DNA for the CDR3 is TGTGCCAGCAGCGGGGGGGCGGGAGAAGTGGAATCCACGCAGTATTTT.

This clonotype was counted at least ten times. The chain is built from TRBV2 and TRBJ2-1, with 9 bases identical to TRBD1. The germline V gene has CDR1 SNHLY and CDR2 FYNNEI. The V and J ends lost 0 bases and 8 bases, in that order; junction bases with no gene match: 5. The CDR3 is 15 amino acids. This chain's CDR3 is CASSEAQGAFDEQFF. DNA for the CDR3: TGTGCCAGCAGTGAAGCACAGGGGGCGTTCGATGAGCAGTTCTTC.

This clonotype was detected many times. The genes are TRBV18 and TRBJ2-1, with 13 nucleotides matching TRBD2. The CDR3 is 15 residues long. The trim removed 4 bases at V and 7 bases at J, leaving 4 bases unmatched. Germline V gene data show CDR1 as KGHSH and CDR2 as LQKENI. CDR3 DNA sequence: TGTGCCAGCTCACAAGGACTAGCGGGAGTAAATGAGCAGTTCTTC. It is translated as CASSQGLAGVNEQFF.

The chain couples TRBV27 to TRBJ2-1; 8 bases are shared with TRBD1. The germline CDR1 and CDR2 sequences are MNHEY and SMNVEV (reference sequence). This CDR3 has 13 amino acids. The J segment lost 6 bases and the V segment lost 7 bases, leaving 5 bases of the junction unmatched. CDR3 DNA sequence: TGTGCCAGCAAGACAGGGGTGGTCAATGAGCAGTTCTTC. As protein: CASKTGVVNEQFF.

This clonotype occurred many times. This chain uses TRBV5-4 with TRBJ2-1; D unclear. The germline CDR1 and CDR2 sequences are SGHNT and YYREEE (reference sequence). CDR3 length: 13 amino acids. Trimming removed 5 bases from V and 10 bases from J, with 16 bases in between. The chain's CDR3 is CASSDSGRTEQFF. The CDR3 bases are TGTGCCAGCAGTGACTCCGGGCGAACGGAGCAGTTCTTC.

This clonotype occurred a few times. Here the CDR3 reads CATSQTSGWSNEQFF. CDR3 in DNA: TGTGCCACCAGCCAAACTAGCGGGTGGTCCAATGAGCAGTTCTTC. This rearrangement joins TRBV24-1 to TRBJ2-1; 9 bases align to TRBD2. V shed 7 bases and J 6 bases; nucleotides not matched to a gene: 9. This CDR3 has 15 amino acids. Germline lookup yields CDR1 KGHDR and CDR2 SFDVKD.

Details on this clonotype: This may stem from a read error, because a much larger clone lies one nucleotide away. The CDR3 sequence is CASSSPRVRSNTEAFF. CDR3 DNA: TGTGCCAGTAGTAGCCCAAGGGTCCGCTCGAACACTGAAGCTTTCTTT. V usage is TRBV19 and J usage is TRBJ1-1; D uncertain. Germline CDR1 is LNHDA and CDR2 is SQIVND (reference sequence). Between the trimmed V and J ends, which lost 4 bases and 1 base, there was a span of 16 bases. The length of the CDR3 is 16 residues.

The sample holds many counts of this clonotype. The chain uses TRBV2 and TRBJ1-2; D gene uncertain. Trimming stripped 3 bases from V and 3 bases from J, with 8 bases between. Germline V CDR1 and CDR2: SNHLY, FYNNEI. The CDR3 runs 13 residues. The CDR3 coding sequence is TGTGCCAGCAGTGACGGACGAGACTATGGCTACACCTTC. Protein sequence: CASSDGRDYGYTF.

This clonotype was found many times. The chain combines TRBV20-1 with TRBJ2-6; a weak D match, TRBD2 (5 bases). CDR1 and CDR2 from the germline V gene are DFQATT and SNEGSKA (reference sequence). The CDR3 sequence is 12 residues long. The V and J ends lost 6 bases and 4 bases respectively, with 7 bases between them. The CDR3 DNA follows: TGCAGTGCCCGAGGGGGGGCCAACGTCCTGACTTTC. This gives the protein CSARGGANVLTF.